This is a list of T cell receptor beta chains from one sample in a study of cytomegalovirus exposure and HLA in healthy donors. TCRdb keeps only in-frame clones here, not all; method: immunoSEQ multiplex PCR. The sample has some 180,000 clones, roughly 90% seen once. Sequencing was done on a sample of PBMCs. These receptor sequences come from a girl younger than two in good health and CMV-seronegative. The CDR3 runs from the conserved cysteine through the conserved F or W. The order of the fields is CDR3 protein, CDR3 DNA, clone size, D gene, V gene, J gene. A D gene is named only where the DNA matches it firmly. The size of a clone is reported for some rows only, either as once, few or many, or as a class for expanded clones.

CDR3aa: CASSVGVLAGYEQYF
CDR3nt: TGTGCCAGCAGCGTAGGAGTACTAGCGGGGTACGAGCAGTACTTC
abundance: once
d_gene: TRBD2
v_gene: TRBV9
j_gene: TRBJ2-7

CDR3aa: CSVANFPGANVLTF
CDR3nt: TGCAGCGTTGCCAACTTCCCTGGGGCCAACGTCCTGACTTTC
abundance: -
d_gene: -
v_gene: TRBV29-1
j_gene: TRBJ2-6

CDR3aa: CAIVPGQGWNTEAFF
CDR3nt: TGTGCCATCGTCCCGGGACAGGGGTGGAACACTGAAGCTTTCTTT
abundance: -
d_gene: TRBD1
v_gene: TRBV10-3
j_gene: TRBJ1-1

CDR3aa: CASSLTAGEHNEQFF
CDR3nt: TGTGCCAGCAGCTTAACTGCGGGAGAGCACAATGAGCAGTTCTTC
abundance: -
d_gene: TRBD2
v_gene: TRBV7-3
j_gene: TRBJ2-1

CDR3aa: CASSGLVAETDTQYF
CDR3nt: TGTGCCAGCAGTGGACTAGTTGCGGAAACAGATACGCAGTATTTT
abundance: once
d_gene: -
v_gene: TRBV2
j_gene: TRBJ2-3

CDR3aa: CASAMRGTDTQYF
CDR3nt: TGTGCCAGTGCAATGCGGGGTACAGATACGCAGTATTTT
abundance: -
d_gene: -
v_gene: TRBV19
j_gene: TRBJ2-3

CDR3aa: CSARTSGNQETQYF
CDR3nt: TGCAGCGCACGGACTAGCGGGAACCAAGAGACCCAGTACTTC
abundance: -
d_gene: TRBD2
v_gene: TRBV29-1
j_gene: TRBJ2-5

CDR3aa: CASSPSSVVNEKLFF
CDR3nt: TGTGCCAGCAGCCCGAGTTCGGTGGTAAATGAAAAACTGTTTTTT
abundance: few
d_gene: -
v_gene: TRBV5-6
j_gene: TRBJ1-4

CDR3aa: CAISALDRISGNTIYF
CDR3nt: TGTGCCATCAGTGCCCTGGACAGGATCTCTGGAAACACCATATATTTT
abundance: -
d_gene: TRBD1
v_gene: TRBV10-3
j_gene: TRBJ1-3

CDR3aa: CASRLAGLGSYEQYF
CDR3nt: TGTGCCAGCCGACTAGCGGGCCTGGGCTCCTACGAGCAGTACTTC
abundance: -
d_gene: TRBD2
v_gene: TRBV2
j_gene: TRBJ2-7

CDR3aa: CASSLGRTGYEQYF
CDR3nt: TGTGCCAGCAGCTTAGGGAGAACTGGGTACGAGCAGTACTTC
abundance: -
d_gene: -
v_gene: TRBV7-2
j_gene: TRBJ2-7

CDR3aa: CASKGHDGNQPQHF
CDR3nt: TGTGCCAGCAAGGGACACGACGGCAATCAGCCCCAGCATTTT
abundance: -
d_gene: -
v_gene: TRBV2
j_gene: TRBJ1-5

CDR3aa: CASSIAGTGRNQYF
CDR3nt: TGTGCCAGTAGTATAGCCGGGACAGGGAGGAACCAGTACTTC
abundance: -
d_gene: TRBD1
v_gene: TRBV19
j_gene: TRBJ2-5

CDR3aa: CASILRGGANTEAFF
CDR3nt: TGTGCCAGCATTCTCAGGGGAGGGGCGAACACTGAAGCTTTCTTT
abundance: -
d_gene: -
v_gene: TRBV6-1
j_gene: TRBJ1-1